Listed below are T cell receptor beta chains from one sample, sequenced in a study of CD8+ T cells in alopecia areata. Data came from immunoSEQ multiplex PCR; TCRdb stores just in-frame clones and leaves some out. This table has about 130,000 clones, 45% to 60% appearing once. Here the sequenced sample was CD4+ T cells sorted from blood, taken at week 0. The receptors were sampled from a human donor with alopecia areata. Both conserved end residues are part of each CDR3. A D gene is named only where the DNA matches it firmly. Clone size is not always given. Where it is, it says once, few, many or a class for expanded clones.

TRBJ2-7,TRBV15,NA,TRBD1,CATSLTGGLNEQYF,TGTGCCACCAGCCTAACAGGGGGCCTGAACGAGCAGTACTTC
TRBJ2-4,TRBV20-1,few,NA,CSVAGDGIQYF,TGCAGTGTTGCAGGGGATGGAATTCAGTACTTC
TRBJ2-5,TRBV18,once,NA,CASSELVGPPETQYF,TGTGCCAGCTCAGAGCTGGTCGGTCCCCCCGAGACCCAGTACTTC
TRBJ1-2,TRBV11-1,NA,NA,CASSLGTRDGYTF,TGTGCCAGCAGCTTAGGGACACGGGATGGCTACACCTTC
TRBJ2-5,TRBV7-2,few,NA,CASTGQGALGAQETQYF,TGTGCCAGCACCGGTCAGGGCGCTCTCGGGGCACAAGAGACCCAGTACTTC
TRBJ2-1,TRBV5-1,NA,TRBD2,CASSGLAGEYNEQFF,TGCGCCAGCAGCGGACTAGCGGGGGAGTACAATGAGCAGTTCTTC
TRBJ2-3,TRBV7-7,NA,TRBD1,CASSPGGWDTDTQYF,TGTGCCAGCAGTCCAGGGGGCTGGGACACAGATACGCAGTATTTT
TRBJ1-1,TRBV5-1,few,NA,CASSLFYTWENTEAFF,TGCGCCAGCAGCTTGTTTTACACGTGGGAGAACACTGAAGCTTTCTTT
TRBJ1-2,TRBV27,NA,NA,CASSRTRESYGYTF,TGTGCCAGCAGCCGTACCCGTGAGAGCTATGGCTACACCTTC
TRBJ1-4,TRBV28,NA,TRBD1,CAAGRQGWGEKLFF,TGTGCCGCCGGAAGACAGGGATGGGGTGAAAAACTGTTTTTT
TRBJ2-3,TRBV7-2,NA,TRBD1,CASSLVGTGEDTQYF,TGTGCCAGCAGCTTAGTTGGGACAGGGGAAGATACGCAGTATTTT
TRBJ1-1,TRBV10-3,NA,NA,CAISGAMNTEAFF,TGTGCCATCAGTGGAGCCATGAACACTGAAGCTTTCTTT
TRBJ1-1,TRBV21-1,few,NA,CASSKAVYRTIVDAFF,TGTGCCAGCAGCAAAGCGGTATATAGGACAATCGTAGATGCTTTCTTT
TRBJ2-3,TRBV5-1,few,NA,CASSLGQDTDTQYF,TGCGCCAGCAGCTTGGGACAGGACACAGATACGCAGTATTTT
TRBJ2-7,TRBV10-3,few,NA,CAISESARGGSYEQYF,TGTGCCATCAGTGAGTCGGCCAGGGGGGGAAGCTACGAGCAGTACTTC
TRBJ2-5,TRBV29-1,NA,NA,CSVWMETQYF,TGCAGCGTGTGGATGGAGACCCAGTACTTC
TRBJ1-5,TRBV5-1,few,NA,CASSPRGNQPQHF,TGCGCCAGCAGCCCAAGGGGCAATCAGCCCCAGCATTTT
TRBJ1-5,TRBV7-3,NA,NA,CASSPAISDNQPQHF,TGTGCCAGCAGCCCCGCGATATCCGATAATCAGCCCCAGCATTTT
TRBJ2-5,TRBV18,NA,NA,CASSPTSSGGQETQYF,TGTGCCAGCTCACCCACGTCTTCCGGGGGACAAGAGACCCAGTACTTC
TRBJ2-7,TRBV11-1,NA,TRBD2,CASSPGLAGAYEQYF,TGTGCCAGCAGCCCGGGACTAGCGGGAGCCTACGAGCAGTACTTC
TRBJ2-6,TRBV4-2,NA,NA,CASSRAGAGGANVLTF,TGTGCCAGCAGCCGGGCGGGGGCCGGCGGGGCCAACGTCCTGACTTTC
TRBJ1-1,TRBV19,many,NA,CASMGGLNTEAFF,TGTGCCAGCATGGGGGGTTTGAACACTGAAGCTTTCTTT
TRBJ2-2,TRBV9,NA,NA,CASSLRVSANTGELFF,TGTGCCAGCAGCCTAAGAGTCTCCGCGAACACCGGGGAGCTGTTTTTT
TRBJ2-7,TRBV28,few,NA,CAIHREQYF,TGTGCCATCCATAGGGAGCAGTACTTC
TRBJ2-5,TRBV19,few,NA,CASSWGHQETQYF,TGTGCCAGTAGTTGGGGGCACCAAGAGACCCAGTACTTC
TRBJ2-3,TRBV23-1,NA,NA,CASSRGTVSTDTQYF,TGCGCCAGCAGCCGCGGGACAGTGAGCACAGATACGCAGTATTTT
TRBJ2-7,TRBV16,NA,TRBD1,CASSRDRPTYEQYF,TGTGCCAGCAGCCGGGACAGGCCAACCTACGAGCAGTACTTC
TRBJ2-7,TRBV7-2,once,TRBD2,CASSSSGGPKYF,TGTGCCAGCAGCTCTAGCGGGGGCCCTAAGTACTTC
TRBJ2-5,TRBV4-3,NA,NA,CASSQESTGGSEPQYF,TGCGCCAGCAGCCAAGAATCGACTGGAGGGTCGGAGCCCCAGTACTTC
TRBJ1-6,TRBV5-1,NA,NA,CASSLEGTEDSPLHF,TGCGCCAGCAGCTTGGAAGGGACTGAAGATTCACCCCTCCACTTT
TRBJ2-3,TRBV5-1,NA,TRBD1,CASSQGQGLGSQYF,TGCGCCAGCAGCCAAGGACAGGGATTGGGCTCGCAGTATTTT
TRBJ2-7,TRBV5-7,NA,TRBD2,CASSLGPGLDSYEQYF,TGTGCCAGCAGCTTGGGGCCGGGACTAGACTCCTACGAGCAGTACTTC
TRBJ1-1,TRBV5-1,NA,NA,CASSLDANTEAFF,TGCGCCAGCAGCTTGGACGCGAACACTGAAGCTTTCTTT